This T cell receptor beta chain appears in the sequencing data of a study of T cell repertoires in cytomegalovirus infection. Turning to the study itself: Carrying CMV and the relevant HLA type showed in public TCR beta signatures. The study, taken as a whole, reports: Cumulative public TCR beta family frequency identified carriers of CMV plus the relevant HLA. HLA-C-restricted TCR beta clonotypes specific for CMV led the ex vivo response.

MiXCR, applied by TCRdb to the reads, yields one record per CDR3 protein. The table records almost 500,000 distinct CDR3 sequences, about 11% of them present only once. This clonotype appeared many times. Its antigen is undetermined. Material for sequencing was PBMCs. The receptor was derived from a human donor in good health (CMV status not recorded). Some clones in this sample may be carry-over from other donors' samples.

The CDR3 nucleotides read TGTGCCAGCAGCTCAGGGGGCTGGCCCCAGCATTTT. Amino acid sequence: CASSSGGWPQHF. The chain uses TRBV5-6 and TRBJ1-5, with 8 positions matching TRBD1. Trimming cost V 3 bases and J 9 bases; bases outside gene matches: 2. The CDR3 spans 12 residues. Germline loops: CDR1 SGHDT, CDR2 YYEEEE.